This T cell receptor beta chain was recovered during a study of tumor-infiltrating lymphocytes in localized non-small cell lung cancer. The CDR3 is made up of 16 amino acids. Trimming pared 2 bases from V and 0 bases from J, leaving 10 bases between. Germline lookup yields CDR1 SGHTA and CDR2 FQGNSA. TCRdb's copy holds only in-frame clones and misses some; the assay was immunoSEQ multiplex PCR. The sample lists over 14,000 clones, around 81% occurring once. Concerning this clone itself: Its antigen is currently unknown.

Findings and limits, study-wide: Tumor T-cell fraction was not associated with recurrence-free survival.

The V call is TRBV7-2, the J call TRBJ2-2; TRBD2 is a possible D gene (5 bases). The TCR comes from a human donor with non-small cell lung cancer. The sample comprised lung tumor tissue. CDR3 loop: CASSLRGYANTGELFF. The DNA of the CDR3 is TGTGCCAGCAGCTTACGGGGTTACGCGAACACCGGGGAGCTGTTTTTT.